The 25 T cell receptor beta chains presented below share a single source sample, sequenced in a study of neurological immune-mediated disorders. TCRdb re-derived calls from the 5' RACE reads in MiXCR, one entry per CDR3 protein. The table has 55,000 to 70,000 distinct CDR3 sequences, around 5% seen once. The sequencing sample was made of PBMCs. Source of these receptors: a woman aged 45-65 years with multiple sclerosis.

This clonotype has more than one count but fewer than ten. The chain links TRBV6-2 or TRBV6-3 to TRBJ2-7, with 12 bases identical to TRBD2. With V trimmed by 6 bases and J by 4 bases, 4 bases remained unmatched. CDR3 length equals 14 residues. Germline assignment: CDR1 MNHEY and CDR2 SVGEGT. Here the CDR3 DNA reads TGTGCCAGCAGCACTAGCGGGGGGTTATACGAGCAGTACTTC. Protein: CASSTSGGLYEQYF.

This clonotype was seen at least ten times. This rearrangement joins TRBV7-2 to TRBJ2-3, with 9 bases identical to TRBD2. Germline CDR1 SGHTA, CDR2 FQGNSA. The CDR3 is 16 residues long. Trimming at V came to 2 bases and at J to 3 bases, leaving 6 bases not matched to a gene. The chain's CDR3 is CASSLRGGGATDTQYF. Written as DNA, the CDR3 is TGTGCCAGCAGCTTACGCGGCGGGGGGGCAACAGATACGCAGTATTTT.

This clonotype showed up many times. CDR3 sequence reads: CASSPAGRLTYEQYV. CDR3 nucleotides: TGTGCCAGCAGTCCCGCCGGACGGCTGACCTACGAGCAGTACGTC. The rearrangement joins TRBV2 to TRBJ2-7; no firm D call. Trimming took off 5 bases at V and 2 bases at J, with 16 bases between the two ends. The CDR3 loop spans 15 amino acids. CDR1 and CDR2 (germline): SNHLY, FYNNEI.

There are many counts of this clonotype. The CDR3 nucleotides read TGTGCCAGCAGCCAAGATTACCCCGGGTCTATCGCCAAAAACATTCAGTACTTC. Encoded protein: CASSQDYPGSIAKNIQYF. This rearrangement joins TRBV14 to TRBJ2-4, with no clear D. The V end was cut by 0 bases, the J end by 1 base, with 16 bases between. Germline lookup yields CDR1 SGHDN and CDR2 FVKESK. The length of the CDR3 is 18 residues.

As for this clonotype: The junction departs from the called germline gene at one end, perhaps through a read error. The chain links TRBV20-1 to TRBJ1-5; perhaps TRBD1 as D (5 bases). Germline values: CDR1 DFQATT, CDR2 SNEGSKA (reference sequence). This CDR3 is 12 amino acids long. The CDR3 coding sequence is TGCAGTGCCGCTTGGGGGAGTCAGCCCCAGAATTTT. This encodes CSAAWGSQPQNF.

This clonotype was seen repeatedly, ten times or more. The V gene is TRBV10-2, the J gene TRBJ2-3, with D possibly TRBD2 on 7 matching bases. The CDR3 extends over 18 amino acids. CDR1 is WSHSY and CDR2 is SAAADI in the germline V gene. Trimming removed 6 bases at V and 0 bases at J, with 22 bases between. This CDR3 is CASRDMEGGSQSTDTQYF. The CDR3 nucleotides read TGCGCCAGCAGGGACATGGAGGGGGGGTCTCAGAGCACAGATACGCAGTATTTT.

This clonotype showed up many times. This chain uses TRBV20-1 with TRBJ2-7, with TRBD1 identical over 8 bases. Germline assignment: CDR1 DFQATT and CDR2 SNEGSKA (reference sequence). The CDR3 sequence is 14 residues long. V gave up 0 bases and J gave up 2 bases; unmatched junction bases: 3. This CDR3 reads CSARDLQGAYEQYF. Here the CDR3 DNA reads TGCAGTGCTAGAGATTTACAGGGGGCCTACGAGCAGTACTTC.

This clonotype showed up many times. The J gene is TRBJ1-1, the V gene TRBV12-3 or TRBV12-4, with D possibly matching TRBD1 (5 bases). Trimming took 5 bases from V and 8 from J, leaving 9 bases between them. The CDR3 length is 11 residues. The CDR3 spells CASSGGAEAFF. CDR3 nucleotide sequence: TGTGCCAGCAGTGGGGGAGCGGAAGCTTTCTTT.

This clonotype was observed at least ten times. This chain joins TRBV3-1 and TRBJ2-5; 13 positions agree with TRBD2. Germline CDR1 reads LGHDT; CDR2 reads YNNKEL (reference sequence). V lost 1 base, J lost 7 bases, and 9 bases stayed unmatched. CDR3 length: 17 residues. DNA of the CDR3: TGTGCCAGCAGCCAAGGCCACGCGGGACTAGCGGGGCGGACCCAGTACTTC. This translates into CASSQGHAGLAGRTQYF.

This clonotype was picked up many times. The chain combines TRBV12-3 or TRBV12-4 with TRBJ1-1, with TRBD1 matching 7 bases. CDR3 size: 16 residues. With V trimmed by 0 bases and J by 0 bases, 4 bases remained unmatched. In DNA, the CDR3 is TGTGCCAGCAGTTTAGCCACAGGGGACCTGAACACTGAAGCTTTCTTT. Translated: CASSLATGDLNTEAFF.

Ten or more counts support this clonotype. The chain combines TRBV6-5 with TRBJ1-6; D is uncertain. V lost 8 bases and J lost 9, with 17 bases in between. The CDR3 extends over 14 amino acids. CDR1 is MNHEY and CDR2 is SVGAGI in the germline V gene. CDR3 DNA: TGTGCCAGCCGCCCCCCGGGAAGCGGTTCACCCCTCCACTTT. It specifies CASRPPGSGSPLHF.

The CDR3 region has the DNA TGTGCCAGCAGTGGGGTTCATGGGCTGGATGAGCAGTTCTTC. Translation gives CASSGVHGLDEQFF. The chain joins TRBV6-1 to TRBJ2-1; D unresolved. Deletions cut 4 bases from V and 8 bases from J, with 15 bases between. The CDR3 loop spans 14 amino acids. Germline assignment: CDR1 MNHNS and CDR2 SASEGT.

This clonotype was seen ten or more times. J is TRBJ1-1 and V is TRBV9; 7 positions agree with TRBD1. Trimming cost V 4 bases and J 0 bases; bases outside gene matches: 9. CDR1 SGDLS and CDR2 YYNGEE come from the germline V gene. CDR3 length: 16 amino acids. Written as DNA, the CDR3 is TGTGCCAGCAGCCCAGCAGGGGGTAACATGAACACTGAAGCTTTCTTT. It codes for CASSPAGGNMNTEAFF.

This clonotype was seen many times. The rearrangement joins TRBV4-3 to TRBJ2-3; no clear D gene. V was cut by 5 bases and J by 0 bases, with 9 bases left in between. Per the germline V gene, CDR1 is LGHNA and CDR2 is YSLEER. The CDR3 is made up of 14 amino acids. CDR3 residues: CASSGWGSTDTQYF. The CDR3 nucleotides read TGCGCCAGCAGCGGATGGGGTAGCACAGATACGCAGTATTTT.

This clonotype showed up many times. This chain uses TRBV9 with TRBJ1-1; the match to TRBD1 covers 10 bases. From germline, CDR1 is SGDLS and CDR2 YYNGEE. J lost 7 bases, V lost 4 bases, and 13 bases had no gene match. This CDR3 spans 16 amino acids. CDR3 loop: CASSPLDRGLIGEAFF. The CDR3 region has the DNA TGTGCCAGCAGCCCACTAGACAGGGGGCTTATCGGTGAAGCTTTCTTT.

This clonotype has ten or more counts. The CDR3 sequence is CAISVNGADTGELFF. Here the CDR3 DNA reads TGTGCCATCAGTGTGAACGGGGCAGACACCGGGGAGCTGTTTTTT. This chain joins TRBV10-3 and TRBJ2-2; D could derive from TRBD1 or TRBD2 (5 bases each). Germline CDR1 ENHRY, CDR2 SYGVKD. This CDR3 region has 15 residues. V lost 4 bases to trimming and J lost 3 bases, with 12 bases between them.

This clonotype was detected a few times. For the CDR3, the DNA is TGTGCCACCCAAGGCGGGGGCCGGGAGACCCAGTACTTC. It yields the protein CATQGGGRETQYF. The chain employs TRBV10-3 and TRBJ2-5; possible D gene TRBD2, 7 bases. Trimming left V 10 bases short and J 5 bases short, with 17 bases between. The CDR3 covers 13 residues. The V gene's germline CDR1 is ENHRY and CDR2 SYGVKD.

This clonotype was seen at least ten times. The V gene is TRBV12-3 or TRBV12-4, the J gene TRBJ2-5; TRBD2 matches 13 bases. Unmatched junction bases numbered 4, after V lost 3 bases and J lost 0 bases. The CDR3 is 17 residues long. The CDR3 here is CASSFGTSGEYQETQYF. For the CDR3, the DNA is TGTGCCAGCAGTTTTGGGACTAGCGGGGAGTACCAAGAGACCCAGTACTTC.

This clonotype was observed at least ten times. The chain is built from TRBV5-1 and TRBJ1-1, with D possibly TRBD1 on 5 matching bases. The CDR3 is 14 amino acids. With 4 bases removed from V and 8 bases from J, the gap between germline ends came to 18 bases. Germline CDR1 is SGHRS and CDR2 is YFSETQ. CDR3 in amino acids: CASSPFQGTGEAFF. In DNA, the CDR3 is TGCGCCAGCAGCCCCTTTCAGGGTACGGGAGAAGCTTTCTTT. Combining the CDR3 with reference TRBV5-1 and TRBJ1-1 gives the whole variable domain KAGVTQTPRYLIKTRGQQVTLSCSPISGHRSVSWYQQTPGQGLQFLFEYFSETQRNKGNFPGRFSGRQFSNSRSEMNVSTLELGDSALYLCASSPFQGTGEAFFGQGTRLTVV.

The chain has TRBV12-3 or TRBV12-4 and TRBJ1-2; D call uncertain. The CDR3 has 15 amino acids. Trimming pared 0 bases from V and 8 bases from J, leaving 16 bases between. CDR3 sequence reads: CASSLAHSGREGYTF. CDR3 in DNA: TGTGCCAGCAGTTTAGCGCATTCCGGGCGCGAAGGCTACACCTTC.

This clonotype occurred many times. The chain carries TRBV4-2 and TRBJ2-5, with D maybe TRBD1 (6 bases). The germline V and J ends were trimmed by 4 bases and 5 bases, with 11 bases remaining between them. Germline CDR1 and CDR2: LGHNA and YNFKEQ. The CDR3 has 13 amino acids. In DNA form, the CDR3 reads TGTGCCAGCAGCCGGACAGTCCGGGAGACCCAGTACTTC. This encodes CASSRTVRETQYF.

This clonotype showed up many times. The chain uses TRBV5-6 and TRBJ1-5; no clear D gene. Germline CDR1 reads SGHDT; CDR2 reads YYEEEE. The CDR3 has 13 amino acids. Trimming left V 4 bases short and J 4 bases short, with 9 bases between. The CDR3 DNA reads as TGTGCCAGCAGCCGGGCCGGGAATCAGCCCCAGCATTTT. It codes for CASSRAGNQPQHF.

This clonotype was found a few times. The V gene is TRBV5-1, the J gene TRBJ2-5; the match to TRBD1 covers 8 bases. CDR3 length: 15 residues. Germline V gene sequence: CDR1 SGHRS, CDR2 YFSETQ. V shed 4 bases, J shed 0 bases, and the junction held 5 bases outside the gene matches. DNA for the CDR3: TGCGCCAGCAGCCAACAGGGGGGAAACCAAGAGACCCAGTACTTC. This encodes CASSQQGGNQETQYF.

This clonotype came up many times. The chain employs TRBV28 and TRBJ2-4; 10 nucleotides agree with TRBD2. CDR3 length: 18 residues. Trimming cost V 6 bases and J 0 bases; bases outside gene matches: 11. Germline CDR1 reads MDHEN; CDR2 reads SYDVKM. CDR3 bases: TGTGCCAGCAGCCCTCTAGCGGGGGCACCTATAGCCAAAAACATTCAGTACTTC. Protein: CASSPLAGAPIAKNIQYF.

Many counts were recorded for this clonotype. This rearrangement joins TRBV24-1 to TRBJ2-3, with D possibly matching TRBD2 (5 bases). Looked up from germline, CDR1 is KGHDR and CDR2 is SFDVKD. This CDR3 is built from 15 residues. V was cut by 3 bases and J by 4 bases, with 13 bases left in between. The DNA of the CDR3 is TGTGCCACCAGTGATCCCCGAAGCGGAGCAGATACGCAGTATTTT. Protein: CATSDPRSGADTQYF.